A selection of T cell receptor beta chains follows, all from one sample in a study of T cells after yellow fever vaccination. TCRdb re-analysed the 5' RACE reads in MiXCR, keeping a single row per CDR3 protein. The sample contains hundreds of thousands of distinct CDR3 sequences, 9% to 15% of which appear only once. The source was PBMCs, collected on the day of the yellow fever booster vaccination. The receptor set was obtained from a young man who received the YFV17D yellow fever vaccine. Each CDR3 is given with its conserved first and last residue. A D gene is named only where the DNA matches it firmly. Clone size appears in some rows only: once, few, many, or a class for an expanded clone.

>14|TRBJ1-1|TRBV2|.|few
CASNARGRDTEAFF
TGTGCCAGCAATGCCCGGGGAAGAGACACTGAAGCTTTCTTT
>19|TRBJ2-1|TRBV7-8|TRBD2|.
CASSSHSTVAGEPYNEQFF
TGTGCCAGCAGCTCCCACAGCACCGTAGCGGGAGAACCTTACAATGAGCAGTTCTTC
>14|TRBJ2-7|TRBV5-5|.|few
CASSLEGPIYEQYF
TGTGCCAGCAGCTTGGAGGGTCCGATCTACGAGCAGTACTTC
>12|TRBJ2-4|TRBV12-3/TRBV12-4|.|few
CASRGTLLIQYF
TGTGCCAGCAGGGGGACGCTACTTATTCAGTACTTC
>15|TRBJ2-3|TRBV7-9|.|.
CASSFKRASTDTQYF
TGTGCCAGCAGCTTTAAAAGGGCCTCCACAGATACGCAGTATTTT
>14|TRBJ2-7|TRBV10-3|.|.
CAISESKLIYEQYF
TGTGCCATCAGTGAGTCTAAACTCATCTACGAGCAGTACTTC
>16|TRBJ1-5|TRBV11-3|.|.
CASSLPRAIQGQPQHF
TGTGCCAGCAGCTTACCGCGGGCGATCCAAGGTCAGCCCCAGCATTTT
>17|TRBJ2-1|TRBV19|.|few
CASSMGRSAGQYNEQFF
TGTGCCAGTAGTATGGGGCGGTCAGCGGGCCAATACAATGAGCAGTTCTTC
>13|TRBJ1-1|TRBV7-2|.|many
CASSLNQNTEAFF
TGTGCCAGCAGTTTAAACCAAAACACTGAAGCTTTCTTT
>17|TRBJ1-2|TRBV1|.|.
CTSSLRGWTALNYGYTF
TGCACCAGCAGCCTACGTGGGTGGACAGCACTCAACTATGGCTACACCTTC
>13|TRBJ2-3|TRBV5-1|.|.
CASSLPYTDTQYF
TGCGCCAGCAGCCTGCCTTACACAGATACGCAGTATTTT
>15|TRBJ2-1|TRBV5-1|TRBD2|.
CASSSSGNPYNEQFF
TGCGCCAGCAGCTCTAGCGGGAACCCCTACAATGAGCAGTTCTTC
>15|TRBJ1-5|TRBV12-3/TRBV12-4|TRBD1|few
CASRPDRGPNQPQHF
TGTGCCAGCAGGCCCGACAGGGGGCCCAATCAGCCCCAGCATTTT
>13|TRBJ1-5|TRBV27|TRBD1|few
CASADRDNQPQHF
TGTGCCAGCGCAGACAGGGACAATCAGCCCCAGCATTTT
>15|TRBJ2-1|TRBV28|.|.
CASSSGRGLGNEQFF
TGTGCCAGCAGCTCGGGGCGGGGTTTGGGCAATGAGCAGTTCTTC
>12|TRBJ1-4|TRBV14|.|.
CASSHRHAGVFF
TGTGCCAGCAGCCACCGACACGCCGGGGTGTTTTTT
>15|TRBJ2-7|TRBV4-2|TRBD1|few
CASSQDRGQLLEQYF
TGTGCCAGCAGCCAAGATAGGGGACAGCTCCTCGAGCAGTACTTC
>15|TRBJ2-4|TRBV7-8|.|few
CASSLPGFDKNIQYF
TGTGCCAGCAGCTTACCAGGGTTCGACAAAAACATTCAGTACTTC
>14|TRBJ2-1|TRBV30|TRBD2|few
CASGPSGSENEQFF
TGTGCCTCAGGCCCTAGCGGGAGTGAAAATGAGCAGTTCTTC
>17|TRBJ2-1|TRBV7-2|.|.
CASSLSQGRGYSNKQFF
TGTGCCAGCAGCTTATCCCAGGGCAGGGGTTATTCCAATAAGCAGTTCTTC
>13|TRBJ2-7|TRBV7-3|TRBD1|few
CASSYDRGYEQYF
TGTGCCAGCAGCTACGACAGGGGTTACGAGCAGTACTTC
>14|TRBJ2-7|TRBV5-6|.|few
CASSLGGAGIEQYF
TGTGCCAGCAGCTTGGGGGGCGCCGGTATCGAGCAGTACTTC
>15|TRBJ2-7|TRBV5-1|.|few
CASSSTVIEGHEQYF
TGCGCCAGCAGCTCGACGGTCATCGAAGGCCACGAGCAGTACTTC
>11|TRBJ1-1|TRBV2|.|.
CAGGQNTEAFF
TGTGCCGGTGGACAGAACACTGAAGCTTTCTTT
>16|TRBJ2-5|TRBV6-5|.|few
CASSYRSGTFQETQYF
TGTGCCAGCAGTTACCGATCCGGGACTTTCCAAGAGACCCAGTACTTC
>15|TRBJ2-3|TRBV7-2|.|.
CASSLVEGFTDTQYF
TGTGCCAGCAGCTTAGTTGAGGGGTTCACAGATACGCAGTATTTT
>12|TRBJ2-3|TRBV29-1|.|many
CSTESDGNTQYF
TGCAGCACCGAATCGGACGGTAATACGCAGTATTTT
>15|TRBJ2-7|TRBV6-5|.|.
CASSYSTGTNYEQYF
TGTGCCAGCAGTTACTCTACAGGGACCAACTACGAGCAGTACTTC
>15|TRBJ2-3|TRBV7-9|.|few
CASSFTIGLTDTQYF
TGTGCCAGCAGCTTTACCATCGGGCTCACAGATACGCAGTATTTT